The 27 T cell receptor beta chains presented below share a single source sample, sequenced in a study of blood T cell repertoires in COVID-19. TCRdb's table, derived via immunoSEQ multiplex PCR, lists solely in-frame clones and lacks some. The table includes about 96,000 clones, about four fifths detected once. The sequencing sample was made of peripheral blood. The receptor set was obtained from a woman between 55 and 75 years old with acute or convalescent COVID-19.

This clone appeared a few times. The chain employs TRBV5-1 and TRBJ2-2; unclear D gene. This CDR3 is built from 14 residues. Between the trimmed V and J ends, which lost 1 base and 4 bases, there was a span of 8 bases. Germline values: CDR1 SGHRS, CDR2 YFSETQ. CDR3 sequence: CASSLLQSTGELFF. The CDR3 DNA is TGCGCCAGCAGCTTGTTACAATCCACCGGGGAGCTGTTTTTT.

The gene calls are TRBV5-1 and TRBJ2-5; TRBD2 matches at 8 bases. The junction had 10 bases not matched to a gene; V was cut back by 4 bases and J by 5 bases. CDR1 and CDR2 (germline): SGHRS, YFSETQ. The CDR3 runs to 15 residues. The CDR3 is CASSPSGAGVETQYF. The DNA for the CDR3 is TGCGCCAGCAGCCCCTCGGGAGCGGGGGTTGAGACCCAGTACTTC.

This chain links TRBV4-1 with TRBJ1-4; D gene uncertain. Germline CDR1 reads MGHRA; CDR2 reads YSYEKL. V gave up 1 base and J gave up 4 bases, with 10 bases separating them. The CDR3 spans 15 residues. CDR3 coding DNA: TGCGCCAGCAGCCAAGGGTTCCAGAATAATGAAAAACTGTTTTTT. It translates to CASSQGFQNNEKLFF.

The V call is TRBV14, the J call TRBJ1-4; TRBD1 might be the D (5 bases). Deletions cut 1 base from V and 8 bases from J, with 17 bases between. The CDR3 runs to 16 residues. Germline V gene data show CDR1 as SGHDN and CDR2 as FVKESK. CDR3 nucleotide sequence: TGTGCCAGCAGCCAAGCAAGGCTTGGAGGGGTAGAAAAACTGTTTTTT. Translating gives CASSQARLGGVEKLFF.

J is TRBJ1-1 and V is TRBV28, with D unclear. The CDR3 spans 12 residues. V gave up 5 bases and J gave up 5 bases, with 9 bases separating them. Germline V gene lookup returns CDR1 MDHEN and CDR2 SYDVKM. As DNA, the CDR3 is TGTGCCAGCAGTGCTCAGGTAACTGAAGCTTTCTTT. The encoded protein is CASSAQVTEAFF.

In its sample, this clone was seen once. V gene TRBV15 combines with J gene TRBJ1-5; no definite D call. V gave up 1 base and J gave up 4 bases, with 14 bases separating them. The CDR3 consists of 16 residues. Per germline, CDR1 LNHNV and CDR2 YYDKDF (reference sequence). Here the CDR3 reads CATSRGTVISNQPQHF. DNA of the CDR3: TGTGCCACCAGCAGAGGAACAGTAATCTCAAATCAGCCCCAGCATTTT.

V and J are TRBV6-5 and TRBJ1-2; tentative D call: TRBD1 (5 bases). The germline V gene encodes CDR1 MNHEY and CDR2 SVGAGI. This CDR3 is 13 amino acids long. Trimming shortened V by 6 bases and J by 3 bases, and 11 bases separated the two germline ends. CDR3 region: CASRVQAHYGYTF. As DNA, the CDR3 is TGTGCCAGCAGAGTACAGGCCCACTATGGCTACACCTTC.

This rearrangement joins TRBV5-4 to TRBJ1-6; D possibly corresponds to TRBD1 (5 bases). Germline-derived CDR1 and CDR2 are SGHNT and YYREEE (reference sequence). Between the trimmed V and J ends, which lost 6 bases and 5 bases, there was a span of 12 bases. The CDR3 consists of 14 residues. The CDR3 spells CASTRVGDNSPLHF. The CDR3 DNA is TGTGCCAGCACCAGGGTTGGGGATAATTCACCCCTCCACTTT.

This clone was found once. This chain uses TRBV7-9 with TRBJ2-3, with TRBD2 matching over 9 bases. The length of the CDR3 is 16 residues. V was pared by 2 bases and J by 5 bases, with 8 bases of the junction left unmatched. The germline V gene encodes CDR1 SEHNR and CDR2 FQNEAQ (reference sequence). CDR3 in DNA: TGTGCCAGCAGCTTAAATGCGGGGGGGTTGGGAGATACGCAGTATTTT. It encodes CASSLNAGGLGDTQYF. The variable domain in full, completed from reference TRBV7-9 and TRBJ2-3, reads DTGVSQNPRHKITKRGQNVTFRCDPISEHNRLYWYRQTLGQGPEFLTYFQNEAQLEKSRLLSDRFSAERPKGSFSTLEIQRTEQGDSAMYLCASSLNAGGLGDTQYFGPGTRLTVL.

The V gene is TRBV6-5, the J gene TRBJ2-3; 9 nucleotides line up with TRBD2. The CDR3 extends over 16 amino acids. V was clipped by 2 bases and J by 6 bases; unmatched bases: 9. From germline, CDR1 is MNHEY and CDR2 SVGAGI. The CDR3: CASSYGGAGGMDTQYF. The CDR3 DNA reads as TGTGCCAGCAGTTACGGTGGGGCGGGGGGGATGGATACGCAGTATTTT.

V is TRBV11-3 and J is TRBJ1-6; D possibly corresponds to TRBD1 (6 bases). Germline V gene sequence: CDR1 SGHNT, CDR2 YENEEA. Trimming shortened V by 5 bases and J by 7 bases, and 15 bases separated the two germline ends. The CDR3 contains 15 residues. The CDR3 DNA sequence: TGTGCCAGCAGCCCAGACAGGACGGCGAATTCACCCCTCCACTTT. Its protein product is CASSPDRTANSPLHF.

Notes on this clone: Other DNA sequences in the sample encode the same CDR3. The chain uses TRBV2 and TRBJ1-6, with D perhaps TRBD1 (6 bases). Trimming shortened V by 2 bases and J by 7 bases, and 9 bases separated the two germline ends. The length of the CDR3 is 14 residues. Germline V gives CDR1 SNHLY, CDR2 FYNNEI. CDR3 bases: TGTGCCAGCAGTGAAACAGGGCCCAATTCACCCCTCCACTTT. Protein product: CASSETGPNSPLHF.

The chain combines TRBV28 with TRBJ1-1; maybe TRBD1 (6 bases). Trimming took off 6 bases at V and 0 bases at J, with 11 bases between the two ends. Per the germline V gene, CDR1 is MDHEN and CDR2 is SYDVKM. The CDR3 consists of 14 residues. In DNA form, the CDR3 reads TGTGCCAGCAGGGGGGACAACGTGAACACTGAAGCTTTCTTT. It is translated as CASRGDNVNTEAFF.

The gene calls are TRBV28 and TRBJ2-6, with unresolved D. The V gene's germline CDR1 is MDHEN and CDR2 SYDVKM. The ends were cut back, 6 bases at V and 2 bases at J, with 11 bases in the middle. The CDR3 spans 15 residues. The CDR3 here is CASSLLITGANVLTF. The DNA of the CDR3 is TGTGCCAGCAGCCTACTCATAACTGGGGCCAACGTCCTGACTTTC. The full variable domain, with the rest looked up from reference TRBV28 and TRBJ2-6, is DVKVTQSSRYLVKRTGEKVFLECVQDMDHENMFWYRQDPGLGLRLIYFSYDVKMKEKGDIPEGYSVSREKKERFSLILESASTNQTSMYLCASSLLITGANVLTFGAGSRLTVL.

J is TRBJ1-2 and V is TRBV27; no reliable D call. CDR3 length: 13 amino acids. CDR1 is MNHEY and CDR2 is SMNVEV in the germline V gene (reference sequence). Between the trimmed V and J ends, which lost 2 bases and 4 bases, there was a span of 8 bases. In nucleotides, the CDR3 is TGTGCCAGCAGTTTAGGTCGGAGCTATGGCTACACCTTC. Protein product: CASSLGRSYGYTF.

The CDR3 reads CASSRYYEQFF. Here the CDR3 DNA reads TGTGCCAGCAGCAGATATTATGAGCAGTTCTTC. The chain has TRBV12-3 or TRBV12-4 and TRBJ2-1; no definite D call. Trimming left V 6 bases short and J 8 bases short, with 8 bases between. The CDR3 sequence is 11 residues long.

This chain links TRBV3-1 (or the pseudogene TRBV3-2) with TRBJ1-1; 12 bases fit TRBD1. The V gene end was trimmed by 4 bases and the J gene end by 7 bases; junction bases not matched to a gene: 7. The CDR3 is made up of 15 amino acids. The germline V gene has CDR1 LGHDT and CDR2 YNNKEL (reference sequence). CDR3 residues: CASSPGGTGGGEAFF. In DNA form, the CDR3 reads TGTGCCAGCAGCCCCGGCGGGACAGGGGGCGGTGAAGCTTTCTTT.

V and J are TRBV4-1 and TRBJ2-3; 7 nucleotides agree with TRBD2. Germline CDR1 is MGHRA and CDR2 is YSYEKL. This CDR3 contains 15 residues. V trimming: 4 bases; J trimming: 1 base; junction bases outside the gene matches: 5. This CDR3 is CASSLGGGGTDTQYF. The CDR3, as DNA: TGCGCCAGCAGCCTCGGGGGAGGGGGCACAGATACGCAGTATTTT.

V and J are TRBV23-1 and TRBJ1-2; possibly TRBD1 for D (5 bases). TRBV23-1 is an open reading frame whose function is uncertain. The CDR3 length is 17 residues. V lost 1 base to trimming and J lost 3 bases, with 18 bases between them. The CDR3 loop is CASSQLYFAGLDYGYTF. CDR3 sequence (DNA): TGCGCCAGCAGTCAATTATACTTTGCAGGGTTGGACTATGGCTACACCTTC.

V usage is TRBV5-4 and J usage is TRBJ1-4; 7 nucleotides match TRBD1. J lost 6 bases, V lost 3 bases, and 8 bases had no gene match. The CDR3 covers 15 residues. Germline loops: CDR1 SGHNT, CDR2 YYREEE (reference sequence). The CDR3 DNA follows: TGTGCCAGCAGCTCGGGCGGCAGGGGGGATGAAAAACTGTTTTTT. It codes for CASSSGGRGDEKLFF.

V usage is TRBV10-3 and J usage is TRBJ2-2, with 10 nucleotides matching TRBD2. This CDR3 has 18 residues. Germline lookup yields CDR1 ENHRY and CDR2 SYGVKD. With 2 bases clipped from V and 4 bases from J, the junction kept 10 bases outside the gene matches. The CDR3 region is CAISEGRSGGAGTGELFF. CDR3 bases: TGTGCCATCAGTGAGGGGCGAAGCGGGGGGGCTGGCACCGGGGAGCTGTTTTTT.

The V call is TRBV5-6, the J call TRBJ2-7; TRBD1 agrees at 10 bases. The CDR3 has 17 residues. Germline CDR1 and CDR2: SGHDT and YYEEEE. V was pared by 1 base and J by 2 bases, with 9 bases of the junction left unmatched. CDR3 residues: CASSLTVGTGDPYEQYF. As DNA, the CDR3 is TGTGCCAGCAGCTTGACTGTCGGGACAGGGGATCCCTACGAGCAGTACTTC.

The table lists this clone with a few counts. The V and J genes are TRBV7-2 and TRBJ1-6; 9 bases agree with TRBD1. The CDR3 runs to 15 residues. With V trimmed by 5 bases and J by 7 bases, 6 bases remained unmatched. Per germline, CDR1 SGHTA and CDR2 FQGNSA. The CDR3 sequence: CASSARTGENSPLHF. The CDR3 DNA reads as TGTGCCAGCAGCGCACGGACAGGGGAAAATTCACCCCTCCACTTT.

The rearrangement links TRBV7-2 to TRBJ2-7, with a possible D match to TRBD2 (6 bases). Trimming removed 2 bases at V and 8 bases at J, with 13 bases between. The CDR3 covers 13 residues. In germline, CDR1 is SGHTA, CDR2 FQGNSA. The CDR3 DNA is TGTGCCAGCAGCTTACCGACTAGTGGAAAGCAGTACTTC. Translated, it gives CASSLPTSGKQYF.

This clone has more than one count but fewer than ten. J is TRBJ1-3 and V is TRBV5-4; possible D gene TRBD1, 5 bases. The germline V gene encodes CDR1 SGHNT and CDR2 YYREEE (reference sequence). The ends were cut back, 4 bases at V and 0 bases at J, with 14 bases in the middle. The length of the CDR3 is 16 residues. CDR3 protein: CASSIRRVGSGNTIYF. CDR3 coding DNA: TGTGCCAGCAGCATACGCAGGGTGGGCTCTGGAAACACCATATATTTT.

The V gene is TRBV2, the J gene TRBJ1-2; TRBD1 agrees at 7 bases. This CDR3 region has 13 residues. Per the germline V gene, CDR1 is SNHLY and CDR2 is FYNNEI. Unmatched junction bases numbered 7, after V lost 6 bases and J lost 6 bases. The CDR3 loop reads CASSGDRVDGYTF. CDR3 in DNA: TGTGCCAGCAGCGGCGACAGGGTCGATGGCTACACCTTC.

The CDR3 protein is CASSLASGGTDTQYF. The CDR3 coding sequence is TGCGCCAGCAGCTTGGCTAGCGGGGGCACAGATACGCAGTATTTT. The V and J genes are TRBV5-1 and TRBJ2-3; 9 bases line up with TRBD2. Germline V lookup: CDR1 SGHRS, CDR2 YFSETQ. V lost 0 bases, J lost 1 base, and 0 bases stayed unmatched. This CDR3 has 15 residues.